Reported below is one T cell receptor beta chain. Its matching antigen is unknown. A second PCR of roughly 7 to 11 cycles used a sample-barcoded 5' primer and a J-beta primer mix. MiXCR, applied by TCRdb to the 5' RACE reads, yields one record per CDR3 protein. The sample holds around 520,000 distinct CDR3 sequences, about a quarter seen once. This entry is derived from a study of blood T cells in healthy people across ages. Findings and caveats of the study: Calculation of diversity from one million T cells yielded estimates considered to be underestimates. Significant beta diversity loss was already apparent by age approximately 38, declining roughly linearly.

Every sample had a minimum of 6 million PBMCs isolated. Germline CDR1 reads SGHVS; CDR2 reads FQNEAQ. The CDR3 has 16 residues. Trimming stripped 1 base from V and 2 bases from J, with 9 bases between. The sample also formed part of further work on T cells of mothers and their children.

What was sequenced was blood. The rearrangement links TRBV7-8 to TRBJ2-6, with a tentative D call TRBD1 (6 bases). The sequence derives from a boy between 2 and 10 years old in good health. The CDR3 DNA reads TGTGCCAGCAGCTTAGTTGGGGGCGCTGGGGCCAACGTCCTGACTTTC. Protein sequence: CASSLVGGAGANVLTF.